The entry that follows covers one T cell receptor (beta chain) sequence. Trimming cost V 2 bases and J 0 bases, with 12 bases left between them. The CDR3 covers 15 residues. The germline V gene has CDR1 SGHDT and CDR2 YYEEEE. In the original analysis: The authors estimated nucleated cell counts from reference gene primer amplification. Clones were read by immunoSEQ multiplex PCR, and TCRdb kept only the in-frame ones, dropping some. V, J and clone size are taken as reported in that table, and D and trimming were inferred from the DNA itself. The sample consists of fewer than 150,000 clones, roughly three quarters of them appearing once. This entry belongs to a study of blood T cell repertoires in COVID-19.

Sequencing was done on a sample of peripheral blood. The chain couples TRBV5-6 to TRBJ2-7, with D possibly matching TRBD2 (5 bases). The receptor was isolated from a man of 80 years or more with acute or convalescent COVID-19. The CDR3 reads CASSLGRRSSYEQYF. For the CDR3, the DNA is TGTGCCAGCAGCTTAGGCAGGAGGAGCTCCTACGAGCAGTACTTC.